Following are 20 T cell receptor beta chains from one sample sequenced in a study of shared clonotypes between healthy human individuals. Libraries were prepared by immunoSEQ multiplex PCR; TCRdb keeps only in-frame clonotypes and omits some of them. This sample has around 510,000 clones, with approximately 95% found just once. The sequencing sample was made of naive CD4+ T cells sorted from blood. Sample subset: CD45RA+ positively selected. These receptors originate from a woman between 25 and 40 years old in good health.

The chain recombines TRBV11-2 with TRBJ2-5; D uncertain. Trimming cost V 5 bases and J 5 bases, with 15 bases left between them. There are 14 residues in the CDR3. Germline loops: CDR1 SGHAT, CDR2 FQNNGV. The DNA of the CDR3 is TGTGCCAGCAGCGTGGCGGCCAGATCGGAGACCCAGTACTTC. Amino acids: CASSVAARSETQYF.

V is TRBV7-9 and J is TRBJ2-5; no reliable D call. The CDR3 runs 11 residues. The germline V and J ends were trimmed by 1 base and 5 bases, with 2 bases remaining between them. The germline V gene has CDR1 SEHNR and CDR2 FQNEAQ (reference sequence). In DNA, the CDR3 is TGTGCCAGCAGCTTAGACGAGACCCAGTACTTC. This gives the protein CASSLDETQYF.

The rearrangement uses TRBV16 and TRBJ2-7; D is possibly TRBD1 (6 bases). V lost 3 bases to trimming and J lost 2 bases, with 11 bases between them. CDR1 and CDR2 from the germline V gene are KGHSY and FQNENV. CDR3 length: 14 residues. The CDR3 is CASSHRGSTYEQYF. In nucleotides, the CDR3 is TGTGCCAGCAGCCACAGGGGCTCCACCTACGAGCAGTACTTC.

This chain connects TRBV15 to TRBJ1-2; D is undetermined. This CDR3 is 15 amino acids long. Germline V gene data show CDR1 as LNHNV and CDR2 as YYDKDF (reference sequence). V lost 0 bases and J lost 4, with 12 bases in between. CDR3 sequence reads: CATSRDSEGPYGYTF. The CDR3 nucleotides are TGTGCCACCAGCAGAGATTCTGAGGGTCCCTATGGCTACACCTTC.

V gene TRBV18 combines with J gene TRBJ1-1; 8 bases match TRBD1. The CDR3 loop spans 14 amino acids. Germline values: CDR1 KGHSH, CDR2 LQKENI. J gave up 5 bases and V 5 bases, and 7 bases lay outside the gene matches. Here the CDR3 DNA reads TGTGCCAGCTCAGTTGGACAGGGCATTACTGAAGCTTTCTTT. It yields the protein CASSVGQGITEAFF. The full variable domain, its missing parts supplied by reference TRBV18 and TRBJ1-1, is NAGVMQNPRHLVRRRGQEARLRCSPMKGHSHVYWYRQLPEEGLKFMVYLQKENIIDESGMPKERFSAEFPKEGPSILRIQQVVRGDSAAYFCASSVGQGITEAFFGQGTRLTVV.

The chain carries TRBV28 and TRBJ1-1, with a possible D match to TRBD1 (6 bases). The CDR3 contains 15 residues. With 4 bases removed from V and 11 bases from J, the gap between germline ends came to 23 bases. Looked up from germline, CDR1 is MDHEN and CDR2 is SYDVKM. The CDR3 protein is CASSSTGVRAPLAFF. The CDR3 DNA sequence: TGTGCCAGCAGTTCGACAGGAGTCAGGGCCCCCTTGGCTTTCTTT. Together with reference TRBV28 and TRBJ1-1, the CDR3 gives the full variable domain: DVKVTQSSRYLVKRTGEKVFLECVQDMDHENMFWYRQDPGLGLRLIYFSYDVKMKEKGDIPEGYSVSREKKERFSLILESASTNQTSMYLCASSSTGVRAPLAFFGQGTRLTVV.

V usage is TRBV7-2 and J usage is TRBJ2-3; 10 bases are a match to TRBD2. The CDR3 runs 17 residues. Looked up from germline, CDR1 is SGHTA and CDR2 is FQGNSA. After removal of 5 bases from V and 5 bases from J, the junction contained 13 bases not matched to a gene. The CDR3 region is CASSRVVAGGGVDTQYF. In DNA form, the CDR3 reads TGTGCCAGCAGCCGAGTAGTAGCGGGAGGAGGTGTAGATACGCAGTATTTT.

This chain links TRBV29-1 with TRBJ2-7; D might be TRBD1 (5 bases). CDR3 length: 14 amino acids. The germline V and J ends were trimmed by 6 bases and 1 base, with 16 bases remaining between them. Germline V gene data show CDR1 as SQVTM and CDR2 as ANQGSEA. CDR3: CSVQTKWTSYEQYF. The DNA for the CDR3 is TGCAGCGTCCAAACCAAGTGGACATCCTACGAGCAGTACTTC.

V gene TRBV7-9 combines with J gene TRBJ2-3; D gene unclear. The CDR3 sequence is 14 residues long. V gave up 2 bases and J gave up 2 bases, with 8 bases separating them. CDR1 and CDR2 from the germline V gene are SEHNR and FQNEAQ (reference sequence). CDR3 DNA: TGTGCCAGCAGCTTAAGCGCCCCCACAGATACGCAGTATTTT. Translation gives CASSLSAPTDTQYF.

The chain combines TRBV28 with TRBJ1-4; 7 bases line up with TRBD1. Germline CDR1 reads MDHEN; CDR2 reads SYDVKM. The CDR3 is 16 amino acids. Trimming removed 5 bases from V and 6 bases from J; junction bases left unmatched: 12. This chain's CDR3 is CASSLGTAAHDEKLFF. CDR3 sequence (DNA): TGTGCCAGCAGTCTCGGGACAGCGGCCCATGATGAAAAACTGTTTTTT.

V usage is TRBV14 and J usage is TRBJ1-2; unclear D gene. Germline V gives CDR1 SGHDN, CDR2 FVKESK. The CDR3 extends over 12 amino acids. Trimming left V 1 base short and J 8 bases short, with 8 bases between. The CDR3 nucleotides read TGTGCCAGCAGCCAAGGGCGAGGCGGCTACACCTTC. Protein: CASSQGRGGYTF.

V gene TRBV9 combines with J gene TRBJ2-5, with 7 bases aligning to TRBD1. The CDR3 runs to 15 residues. Trimming removed 0 bases from V and 5 bases from J; junction bases left unmatched: 7. Germline values: CDR1 SGDLS, CDR2 YYNGEE. The CDR3 sequence is CASSVVGSRGETQYF. The CDR3 DNA sequence: TGTGCCAGCAGCGTAGTAGGAAGCAGGGGGGAGACCCAGTACTTC.

The chain joins TRBV28 to TRBJ2-7; perhaps TRBD2 as D (6 bases). The germline V and J ends were trimmed by 3 bases and 4 bases, with 13 bases remaining between them. The CDR3 covers 14 residues. Germline V gene lookup returns CDR1 MDHEN and CDR2 SYDVKM. CDR3 residues: CASSFTGSQYEQYF. The DNA for the CDR3 is TGTGCCAGCAGTTTCACCGGGAGTCAATACGAGCAGTACTTC.

In this sample, this clone turned up once. The rearrangement joins TRBV21-1 to TRBJ2-5; TRBD1 is the table's D call, not checked against the DNA. The closer fit of TRBJ2-7 to the DNA end suggests the J call may be wrong. TRBV21-1 is flagged as a pseudogene. The CDR3 contains 13 residues. The CDR3 sequence: CASSRGCAHEQYF. The CDR3 DNA reads as TGTGCCAGCAGCAGGGGCTGTGCCCACGAGCAGTACTTC.

This clone was seen once. The genes are TRBV11-2 and TRBJ1-3; D gene uncertain. Germline assignment: CDR1 SGHAT and CDR2 FQNNGV. The length of the CDR3 is 14 residues. The V end was cut by 5 bases, the J end by 4 bases, with 12 bases between. The CDR3 loop reads CASSRSLGGNTIYF. The CDR3 DNA is TGTGCCAGCAGCCGTTCCCTGGGGGGAAACACCATATATTTT.

This clone was observed once. The chain is built from TRBV11-2 and TRBJ2-7; 9 bases are shared with TRBD1. The CDR3 contains 17 residues. Trimming cost V 5 bases and J 3 bases; bases outside gene matches: 14. In germline, CDR1 is SGHAT, CDR2 FQNNGV. The CDR3 region is CASSPSPPGTGNYEQYF. In nucleotides, the CDR3 is TGTGCCAGCAGCCCTAGCCCCCCCGGGACAGGGAACTACGAGCAGTACTTC.

The rearrangement uses TRBV28 and TRBJ2-5, with unresolved D. The J call may be wrong; the DNA end is better matched by TRBJ2-7. This CDR3 is built from 14 residues. In germline, CDR1 is MDHEN, CDR2 SYDVKM. This CDR3 is CASSSGSSSYEQYF. For the CDR3, the DNA is TGTGCCAGCAGTTCGGGTTCTAGCTCCTACGAGCAGTACTTC.

The chain joins TRBV18 to TRBJ1-2; possibly TRBD1 for D (5 bases). CDR3 length: 15 amino acids. Trimming removed 1 base from V and 4 bases from J, with 13 bases in between. Germline CDR1 and CDR2: KGHSH and LQKENI. The CDR3 protein is CASSPQEGQIYGYTF. The CDR3 coding sequence is TGTGCCAGCTCACCACAGGAGGGGCAGATCTATGGCTACACCTTC.

This chain uses TRBV2 with TRBJ2-2, with 7 positions matching TRBD1. V was pared by 7 bases and J by 4 bases, with 6 bases of the junction left unmatched. This CDR3 region has 14 residues. The germline V gene has CDR1 SNHLY and CDR2 FYNNEI. The DNA for the CDR3 is TGTGCCAGCACCGGACAGGCTATCACCGGGGAGCTGTTTTTT. Translated: CASTGQAITGELFF. Filled out from reference TRBV2 and TRBJ2-2, the complete variable domain reads EPEVTQTPSHQVTQMGQEVILRCVPISNHLYFYWYRQILGQKVEFLVSFYNNEISEKSEIFDDQFSVERPDGSNFTLKIRSTKLEDSAMYFCASTGQAITGELFFGEGSRLTVL.

The rearrangement uses TRBV9 and TRBJ1-1; 10 bases align to TRBD1. CDR3 length: 14 residues. The germline CDR1 and CDR2 sequences are SGDLS and YYNGEE. The V gene end was trimmed by 3 bases and the J gene end by 5 bases; junction bases not matched to a gene: 4. CDR3 in DNA: TGTGCCAGCAGCGCGCGACAGGGGGCGACTGAAGCTTTCTTT. Translating gives CASSARQGATEAFF.